Below, 15 T cell receptor beta chains from the same sample are listed, as sequenced in a study of blood T cell repertoires in COVID-19. The table came from immunoSEQ multiplex PCR; TCRdb's copy has only in-frame clones and leaves some out. This sample has some 96,000 clones; about 85% occur once, and the top ten carry roughly 13%. The sequenced sample was peripheral blood. These receptors were collected from a man between 50 and 59 years old with active or convalescent COVID-19.

V usage is TRBV7-2 and J usage is TRBJ1-5, with TRBD1 identical over 8 bases. The CDR3 is 15 residues long. Germline assignment: CDR1 SGHTA and CDR2 FQGNSA. V lost 6 bases and J lost 6; bases outside the gene matches: 10. The CDR3, as DNA: TGTGCCAGCAGTTTCAGGGGGCGCAACGGTCAGCCCCAGCATTTT. Amino acid sequence: CASSFRGRNGQPQHF.

The chain carries TRBV19 and TRBJ1-1; a possible D gene is TRBD1 (5 bases). Germline CDR1 is LNHDA and CDR2 is SQIVND (reference sequence). This CDR3 is built from 14 residues. The ends were cut back, 1 base at V and 7 bases at J, with 13 bases in the middle. The CDR3 region is CASSIVLGGVEAFF. The CDR3 nucleotides read TGTGCCAGTAGTATAGTACTAGGAGGGGTTGAAGCTTTCTTT.

V and J are TRBV27 and TRBJ2-7; 9 bases line up with TRBD2. The V and J ends lost 2 bases and 2 bases, in that order; junction bases with no gene match: 1. The CDR3 loop spans 14 amino acids. The V gene's germline CDR1 is MNHEY and CDR2 SMNVEV (reference sequence). The CDR3 region has the DNA TGTGCCAGCAGTTTAGCGGGAGGGCCCTACGAGCAGTACTTC. It specifies CASSLAGGPYEQYF.

This clone was seen once. The chain links TRBV30 to TRBJ1-4, with no clear D. CDR1 and CDR2 (germline): GTSNPN, SVGIG (reference sequence). This CDR3 comprises 13 residues. The germline V and J ends were trimmed by 4 bases and 8 bases, with 14 bases remaining between them. In nucleotides, the CDR3 is TGTGCCTGGAACGCCCCGTGGGAGGAAAAACTGTTTTTT. The encoded protein is CAWNAPWEEKLFF.

This clone has only one observation. A far larger clone is one base from this, pointing to a likely read error. The genes are TRBV11-3 and TRBJ2-7, with a weak D call TRBD1 (6 bases). The CDR3 spans 13 residues. Per germline, CDR1 SGHNT and CDR2 YENEEA. Deletions cut 1 base from V and 3 bases from J, with 7 bases between. The CDR3 nucleotides read TGTGCCAGCAGCTTAGGGGACATCTACGAGCAGTACTTC. Its translation: CASSLGDIYEQYF. Full variable domain (remainder filled in from reference TRBV11-3 and TRBJ2-7): EAGVVQSPRYKIIEKKQPVAFWCNPISGHNTLYWYLQNLGQGPELLIRYENEEAVDDSQLPKDRFSAERLKGVDSTLKIQPAELGDSAVYLCASSLGDIYEQYFGPGTRLTVT.

This clone was seen a handful of times. The genes are TRBV29-1 and TRBJ1-1, with D tentatively TRBD1 (5 bases). CDR3 size: 13 residues. Looked up from germline, CDR1 is SQVTM and CDR2 is ANQGSEA. The V end lost 6 bases, the J end lost 2 bases, and 13 bases lay between the germline ends. The CDR3 sequence: CSVEEQVNTEAFF. The CDR3 DNA follows: TGCAGCGTAGAGGAACAGGTAAACACTGAAGCTTTCTTT.

The chain recombines TRBV24-1 with TRBJ2-5, with 9 bases matching TRBD2. Germline assignment: CDR1 KGHDR and CDR2 SFDVKD. The V segment lost 1 base and the J segment 2 bases; nucleotides outside the gene matches: 1. The CDR3 consists of 15 residues. CDR3 sequence (DNA): TGTGCCACCAGTGATTTAACTAGCGGGCAAGAGACCCAGTACTTC. It specifies CATSDLTSGQETQYF.

J is TRBJ2-3 and V is TRBV29-1, with D possibly being TRBD2 (5 bases). CDR1 and CDR2 from the germline V gene are SQVTM and ANQGSEA. The V and J ends lost 4 bases and 1 base respectively, with 15 bases between them. The CDR3 covers 15 residues. CDR3 loop: CSVVPSGTGTDTQYF. Written as DNA, the CDR3 is TGCAGCGTTGTCCCCAGCGGAACAGGCACAGATACGCAGTATTTT.

V gene TRBV6-5 combines with J gene TRBJ1-1; D is unclear. Germline CDR1 is MNHEY and CDR2 is SVGAGI. This CDR3 is 13 amino acids long. Between the trimmed V and J ends, which lost 6 bases and 0 bases, there was a span of 8 bases. The DNA for the CDR3 is TGTGCCAGCAGCCCGCTAATGAACACTGAAGCTTTCTTT. Protein sequence: CASSPLMNTEAFF.

This chain uses TRBV19 with TRBJ2-2; 7 nucleotides align to TRBD1. Germline CDR1 LNHDA, CDR2 SQIVND (reference sequence). V lost 6 bases and J lost 1; bases outside the gene matches: 5. CDR3 size: 15 residues. CDR3 in amino acids: CASRPGQLNTGELFF. The CDR3 nucleotides are TGTGCCAGTAGACCGGGACAGCTGAACACCGGGGAGCTGTTTTTT.

This clone has a single count. The gene calls are TRBV3-1 (or the pseudogene TRBV3-2) and TRBJ2-2; D uncertain. CDR1 and CDR2 from the germline V gene are LGHDT and YNNKEL (reference sequence). This CDR3 has 11 amino acids. CDR3 in amino acids: CHKPPGGELFF. For the CDR3, the DNA is TGTCATAAACCCCCGGGTGGGGAGCTGTTTTTT.

J is TRBJ2-5 and V is TRBV24-1, with 7 bases matching TRBD1. The length of the CDR3 is 15 residues. Germline V lookup: CDR1 KGHDR, CDR2 SFDVKD. The V and J ends lost 9 bases and 2 bases, in that order; junction bases with no gene match: 11. CDR3 bases: TGTGCCACCGAGACAGGGACATTCGGGCAAGAGACCCAGTACTTC. It codes for CATETGTFGQETQYF.

V usage is TRBV7-9 and J usage is TRBJ2-1, with 7 bases that match TRBD2. V trimming: 5 bases; J trimming: 3 bases; junction bases outside the gene matches: 10. CDR1 is SEHNR, CDR2 FQNEAQ, per germline (reference sequence). The CDR3 runs to 16 residues. The CDR3 coding sequence is TGTGCCAGCAGCCCGCCTTGGGAGGGTTTCTACAATGAGCAGTTCTTC. Protein sequence: CASSPPWEGFYNEQFF.

The V call is TRBV28, the J call TRBJ1-6; D remains ambiguous. The CDR3 runs 13 residues. Germline CDR1 MDHEN, CDR2 SYDVKM. Trimming took 7 bases from V and 7 from J, leaving 11 bases between them. The CDR3 loop reads CASKLSGNSPLHF. CDR3 bases: TGTGCCAGCAAGCTGTCAGGCAATTCACCCCTCCACTTT.

The V call is TRBV19, the J call TRBJ1-1, with 8 bases identical to TRBD1. Germline values: CDR1 LNHDA, CDR2 SQIVND (reference sequence). The CDR3 runs 13 residues. V shed 5 bases, J shed 4 bases, and the junction held 3 bases outside the gene matches. CDR3 sequence: CASSPGTGTEAFF. The DNA of the CDR3 is TGTGCCAGTAGTCCCGGGACAGGCACTGAAGCTTTCTTT.